Below are 9 T cell receptor beta chains sequenced from a single sample in a study of monozygotic twins with inflammatory bowel disease. TCRdb reanalyzed the 5' RACE reads and collapses them to one entry per CDR3 protein, without DNA. The ten top clones account for around 2.6%, within a sample of 300,000 to 450,000 distinct CDR3 sequences. Input material: blood. These receptors originate from a human donor with ulcerative colitis or Crohn's disease, or a healthy co-twin of an affected twin (not recorded which).

V and J are TRBV7-3 and TRBJ1-1. The CDR3 sequence is 14 residues long. Germline assignment: CDR1 SGHTA and CDR2 FQGTGA. The CDR3 is CASSLWGGDTEAFF. Full variable domain (rest looked up from reference TRBV7-3 and TRBJ1-1): GAGVSQTPSNKVTEKGKYVELRCDPISGHTALYWYRQSLGQGPEFLIYFQGTGAADDSGLPNDRFFAVRPEGSVSTLKIQRTERGDSAVYLCASSLWGGDTEAFFGQGTRLTVV.

V is TRBV24-1 and J is TRBJ2-7; absent DNA, TCRdb's TRBD1 call cannot be checked. CDR1 is KGHDR, CDR2 SFDVKD, per germline. The CDR3 loop spans 14 amino acids. CDR3 region: CATSDGTGGYEQYF.

This rearrangement joins TRBV4-1 to TRBJ1-6; the TCRdb D gene call, TRBD1, has no DNA to confirm it. Germline CDR1 is MGHRA and CDR2 is YSYEKL. The CDR3 is made up of 14 amino acids. CDR3 protein: CASSTGSYNSPLHF.

CDR3 loop: CASSQAYRGRTEAFF. The rearrangement uses TRBV4-1 and TRBJ1-1; the TRBD1 assignment by TCRdb is unverifiable without DNA. Per germline, CDR1 MGHRA and CDR2 YSYEKL. CDR3 length: 15 residues.

The chain's CDR3 is CASTRAGGNDSPLHF. The genes are TRBV6-1 and TRBJ1-6; TCRdb names TRBD1, which stays unverified in the absence of DNA. Germline assignment: CDR1 MNHNS and CDR2 SASEGT. This CDR3 has 15 residues.

The rearrangement links TRBV5-1 to TRBJ2-2. The CDR3 runs to 16 residues. Germline V gene lookup returns CDR1 SGHRS and CDR2 YFSETQ. CDR3 sequence reads: CASSLVPGDNTGELFF.

This sequence joins TRBV7-2 and TRBJ2-7; as DNA is missing, the TRBD2 call by TCRdb cannot be tested. The CDR3 totals 15 residues. In germline, CDR1 is SGHTA, CDR2 FQGNSA. This chain's CDR3 is CASSNLAGGTYEQYF.

The chain recombines TRBV12-3 or TRBV12-4 with TRBJ1-5. This CDR3 has 15 residues. The CDR3 region is CASSWEGGGNQPQHF.

The chain carries TRBV7-6 and TRBJ2-7; TCRdb's D call of TRBD1 is untestable without DNA. Germline V gene lookup returns CDR1 SGHVS and CDR2 FNYEAQ. The CDR3 runs 17 residues. CDR3 amino acids: CASSPRAPGQGSYEQYF.